The rows below give T cell receptor beta chains drawn from one sample of a study of blood T cell repertoires in COVID-19. Clones were read by immunoSEQ multiplex PCR, and TCRdb kept only the in-frame ones, dropping some. The sample yields more than 200,000 clones, approximately 80% seen once. The specimen sequenced was peripheral blood. The receptors were sampled from a man between 60 and 75 years old with acute or convalescent COVID-19. Each CDR3 is given with its conserved first and last residue. A D gene is named only where the DNA matches it firmly. The listing skips clone size in some rows; elsewhere it reads once, few, many or a size class.

V	D	J	size	DNA	CDR3
TRBV5-1	TRBD2	TRBJ2-1	-	TGCGCCAGCACCCGCGGGGAGACTAGCGGGGGCAATGAGCAGTTCTTC	CASTRGETSGGNEQFF
TRBV19	-	TRBJ2-2	-	TGTGCCGGGCGACAGGGAGCGGGCACCGGGGAGCTGTTTTTT	CAGRQGAGTGELFF
TRBV7-9	TRBD1	TRBJ2-1	-	TGTGCCAGCAGCCGACCGGGACAGGGGGCAATACAGCAATACAATGAGCAGTTCTTC	CASSRPGQGAIQQYNEQFF
TRBV5-1	-	TRBJ1-3	-	TGCGCCAGCAGCTTGGCCATCGGGGTCGGCACCATATATTTT	CASSLAIGVGTIYF
TRBV18	-	TRBJ2-1	-	TGTGCCAGCTCACCAACCGGTTACAATGAGCAGTTCTTC	CASSPTGYNEQFF
TRBV6-6	-	TRBJ2-7	once	TGTGCCAGCATGGGGGGGTCAGGGGGCTCTGAGCAGTACTTC	CASMGGSGGSEQYF
TRBV7-3	TRBD1	TRBJ2-1	few	TGTGCCAGCAGCTTTGGGACAGCGAATTTTAATGAGCAGTTCTTC	CASSFGTANFNEQFF
TRBV5-8	-	TRBJ1-2	-	TGTGCCAGCAGCCCACAGTCGAACTATGGCTACACCTTC	CASSPQSNYGYTF
TRBV7-9	-	TRBJ2-3	-	TGTGCCAGCAGCCCCGAGGCAGATACGCAGTATTTT	CASSPEADTQYF
TRBV5-1	-	TRBJ1-3	-	TGCGCCAGCAGCTTGAACAGGGTCTACTCTGGAAACACCATATATTTT	CASSLNRVYSGNTIYF